This TCR beta chain was sequenced during a study of beta chain features in type 1 diabetes. Study-level points and caveats: TCRB CDR3s from Type 1 diabetes patients were moderately but significantly shorter in all four CD4+ subsets. Insertions were fewer and deletions more numerous at VDJ junctions in type 1 diabetes patients.

The isolated RNA, all of it, was reverse transcribed, so expressed TCRB transcripts were what got sequenced. The protocol was immunoSEQ multiplex PCR, while the TCRdb copy is restricted to in-frame clones and leaves out a portion. Of 150,000 to 200,000 clones in the sample, about 8.3% were seen once. A note on this clone: Its antigen is unknown.

Germline CDR1 MNHEY, CDR2 SMNVEV (reference sequence). V lost 5 bases and J 0 bases, leaving 10 bases between the germline ends. The CDR3 runs 14 residues. V gene TRBV27 combines with J gene TRBJ1-2, with a weak D call TRBD1 (6 bases). Sequenced input: central memory CD4+ T cells from blood. The origin of this receptor is a woman aged 18-29 years with type 1 diabetes. The DNA of the CDR3 is TGTGCCAGCAGTGTCCAGGGGACTAACTATGGCTACACCTTC. Protein: CASSVQGTNYGYTF.